The present TCR beta chain was sequenced within a study of control samples from healthy donors and cancer patients. Per germline, CDR1 SGDLS and CDR2 YYNGEE. Trimming took off 0 bases at V and 1 base at J, with 4 bases between the two ends. The CDR3 totals 13 residues. This table comes from immunoSEQ multiplex PCR, and its TCRdb copy is limited to in-frame clones, with some not included. The sample lists about 160,000 clones; about 90% were seen once. As to this clone: Distinct nucleotide sequences in the sample also encode this CDR3.

This clonotype was obtained from a man aged 30 to 45 in good health. V is TRBV9 and J is TRBJ1-1, with D hard to call. Sequenced input: blood. The CDR3 reads CASSVEGNTEAFF. Here the CDR3 DNA reads TGTGCCAGCAGCGTAGAGGGGAACACTGAAGCTTTCTTT.